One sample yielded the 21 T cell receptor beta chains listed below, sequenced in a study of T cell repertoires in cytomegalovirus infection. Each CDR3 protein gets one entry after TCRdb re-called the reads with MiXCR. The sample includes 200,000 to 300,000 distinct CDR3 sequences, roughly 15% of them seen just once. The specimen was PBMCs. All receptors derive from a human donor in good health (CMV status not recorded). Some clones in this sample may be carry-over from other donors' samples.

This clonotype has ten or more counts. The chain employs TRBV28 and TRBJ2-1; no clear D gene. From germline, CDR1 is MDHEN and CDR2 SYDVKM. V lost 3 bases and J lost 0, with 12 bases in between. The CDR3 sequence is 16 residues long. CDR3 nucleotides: TGTGCCAGCAGTTTGTGGCAGGTGAGCTCCTACAATGAGCAGTTCTTC. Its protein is CASSLWQVSSYNEQFF.

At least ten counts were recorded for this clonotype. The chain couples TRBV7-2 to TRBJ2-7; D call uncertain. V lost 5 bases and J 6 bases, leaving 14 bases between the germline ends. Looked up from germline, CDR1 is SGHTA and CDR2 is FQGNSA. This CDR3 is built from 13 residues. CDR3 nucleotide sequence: TGTGCCAGCAGCGGGTACCTAGAAGGCGAGCAGTACTTC. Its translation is CASSGYLEGEQYF.

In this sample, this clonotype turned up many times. Here the CDR3 DNA reads TGTGCCAGCAGCTCGGGACTAGCGGGAGACGAGCAGTACTTC. The encoded protein is CASSSGLAGDEQYF. This sequence joins TRBV7-2 and TRBJ2-7, with 14 bases identical to TRBD2. V lost 4 bases and J lost 5; bases outside the gene matches: 1. There are 14 residues in the CDR3. CDR1 and CDR2 from the germline V gene are SGHTA and FQGNSA.

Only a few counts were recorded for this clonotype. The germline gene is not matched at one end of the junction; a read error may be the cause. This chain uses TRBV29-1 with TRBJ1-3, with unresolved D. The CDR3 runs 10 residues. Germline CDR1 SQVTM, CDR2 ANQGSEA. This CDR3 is CSVEDPPGHF. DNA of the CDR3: TGCAGCGTTGAAGATCCCCCCGGGCATTTT.

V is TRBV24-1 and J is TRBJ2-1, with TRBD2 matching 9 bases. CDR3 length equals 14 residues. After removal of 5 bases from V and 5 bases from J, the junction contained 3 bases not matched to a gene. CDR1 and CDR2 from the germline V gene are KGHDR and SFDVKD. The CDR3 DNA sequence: TGTGCCACCAGTGCTAGCGGGACTCACAATGAGCAGTTCTTC. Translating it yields CATSASGTHNEQFF.

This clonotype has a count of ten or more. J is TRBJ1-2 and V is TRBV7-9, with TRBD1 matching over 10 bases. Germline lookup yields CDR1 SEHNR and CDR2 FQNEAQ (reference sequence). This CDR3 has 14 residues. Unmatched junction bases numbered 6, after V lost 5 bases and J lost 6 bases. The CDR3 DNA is TGTGCCAGCAGCAAGGAGGGGACAGGGGATGGCTACACCTTC. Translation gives CASSKEGTGDGYTF.

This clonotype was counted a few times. The CDR3 is CASSYGGSEAFF. CDR3 sequence (DNA): TGTGCCAGCAGTTACGGGGGATCTGAAGCTTTCTTT. The J gene is TRBJ1-1, the V gene TRBV6-5; maybe TRBD1 (5 bases). Germline V gives CDR1 MNHEY, CDR2 SVGAGI. V lost 2 bases and J lost 6, with 7 bases in between. The CDR3 has 12 residues.

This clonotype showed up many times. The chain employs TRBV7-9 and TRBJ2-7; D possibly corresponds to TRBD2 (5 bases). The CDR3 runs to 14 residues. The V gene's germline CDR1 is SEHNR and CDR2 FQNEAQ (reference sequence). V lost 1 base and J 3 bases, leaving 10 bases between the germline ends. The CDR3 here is CASSLGAGGYEQYF. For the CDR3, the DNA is TGTGCCAGCAGCTTAGGGGCGGGTGGCTACGAGCAGTACTTC.

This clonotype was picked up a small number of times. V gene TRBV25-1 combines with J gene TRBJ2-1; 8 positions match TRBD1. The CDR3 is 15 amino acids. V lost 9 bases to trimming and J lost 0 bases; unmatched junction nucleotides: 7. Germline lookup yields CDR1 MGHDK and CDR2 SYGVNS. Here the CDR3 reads CASTTGELSYNEQFF. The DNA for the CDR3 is TGTGCCAGTACGACAGGGGAGCTCTCCTACAATGAGCAGTTCTTC.

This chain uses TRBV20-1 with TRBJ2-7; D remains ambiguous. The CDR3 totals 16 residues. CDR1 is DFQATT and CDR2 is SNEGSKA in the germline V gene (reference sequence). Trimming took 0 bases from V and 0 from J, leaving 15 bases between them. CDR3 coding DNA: TGCAGTGCTAGAGATAAGGATCATAGATACTCCTACGAGCAGTACTTC. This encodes CSARDKDHRYSYEQYF.

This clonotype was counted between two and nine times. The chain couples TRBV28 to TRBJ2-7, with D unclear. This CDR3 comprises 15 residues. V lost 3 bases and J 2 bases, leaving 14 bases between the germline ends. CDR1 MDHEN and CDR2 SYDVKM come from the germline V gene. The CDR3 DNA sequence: TGTGCCAGCAGTTTCTTTCCCGCTAGGACCTACGAGCAGTACTTC. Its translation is CASSFFPARTYEQYF.

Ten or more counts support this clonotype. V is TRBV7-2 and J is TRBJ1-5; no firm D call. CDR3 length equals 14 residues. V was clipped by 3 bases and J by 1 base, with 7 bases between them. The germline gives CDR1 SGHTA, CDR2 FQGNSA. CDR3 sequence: CASSLIGSNQPQHF. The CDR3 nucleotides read TGTGCCAGCAGCTTGATTGGCAGCAATCAGCCCCAGCATTTT.

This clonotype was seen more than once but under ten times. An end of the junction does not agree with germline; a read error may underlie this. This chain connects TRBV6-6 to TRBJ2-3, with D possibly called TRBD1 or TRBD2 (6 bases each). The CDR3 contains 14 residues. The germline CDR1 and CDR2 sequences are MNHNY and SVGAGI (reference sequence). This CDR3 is CASRERTGRNTQYF. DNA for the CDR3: TGTGCGAGCAGGGAACGTACAGGGAGGAATACGCAGTATTTT.

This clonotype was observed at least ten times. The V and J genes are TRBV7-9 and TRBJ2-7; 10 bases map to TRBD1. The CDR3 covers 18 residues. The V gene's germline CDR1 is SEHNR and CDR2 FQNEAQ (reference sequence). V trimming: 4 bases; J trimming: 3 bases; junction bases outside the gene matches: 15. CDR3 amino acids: CASSWGTSAGTGVYEQYF. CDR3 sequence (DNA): TGTGCCAGCAGCTGGGGGACATCCGCCGGGACAGGGGTCTACGAGCAGTACTTC.

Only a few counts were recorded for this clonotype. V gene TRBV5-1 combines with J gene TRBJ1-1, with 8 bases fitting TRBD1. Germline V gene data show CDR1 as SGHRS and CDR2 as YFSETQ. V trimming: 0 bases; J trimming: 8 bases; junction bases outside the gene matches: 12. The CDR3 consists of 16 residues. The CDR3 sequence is CASSLVADRANVEAFF. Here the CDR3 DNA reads TGCGCCAGCAGCTTGGTAGCGGACAGGGCTAATGTCGAAGCTTTCTTT.

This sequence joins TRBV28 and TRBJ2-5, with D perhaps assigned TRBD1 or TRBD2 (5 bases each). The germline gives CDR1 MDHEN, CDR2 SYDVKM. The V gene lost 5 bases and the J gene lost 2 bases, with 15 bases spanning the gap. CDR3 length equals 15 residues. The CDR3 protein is CASSQYGTPQETQYF. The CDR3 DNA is TGTGCCAGCAGTCAATACGGGACCCCACAAGAGACCCAGTACTTC.

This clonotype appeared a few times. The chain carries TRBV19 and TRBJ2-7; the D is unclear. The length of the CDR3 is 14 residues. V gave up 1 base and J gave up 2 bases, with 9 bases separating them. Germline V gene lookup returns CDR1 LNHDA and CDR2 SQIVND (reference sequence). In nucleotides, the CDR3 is TGTGCCAGTAGTATAGGGGGAAGAACCTACGAGCAGTACTTC. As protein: CASSIGGRTYEQYF.

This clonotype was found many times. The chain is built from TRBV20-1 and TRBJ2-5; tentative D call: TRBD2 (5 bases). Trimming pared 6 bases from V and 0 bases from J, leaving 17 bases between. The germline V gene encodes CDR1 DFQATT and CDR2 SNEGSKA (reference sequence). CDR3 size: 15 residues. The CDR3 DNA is TGCAGTGCCCCTAGGAGCGGCCAGTACCAAGAGACCCAGTACTTC. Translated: CSAPRSGQYQETQYF.

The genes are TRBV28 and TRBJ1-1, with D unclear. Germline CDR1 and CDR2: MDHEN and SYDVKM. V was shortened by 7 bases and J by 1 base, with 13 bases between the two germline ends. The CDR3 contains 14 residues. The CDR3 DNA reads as TGTGCCAGCACCACCTTGGACGGGAACACTGAAGCTTTCTTT. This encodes CASTTLDGNTEAFF.

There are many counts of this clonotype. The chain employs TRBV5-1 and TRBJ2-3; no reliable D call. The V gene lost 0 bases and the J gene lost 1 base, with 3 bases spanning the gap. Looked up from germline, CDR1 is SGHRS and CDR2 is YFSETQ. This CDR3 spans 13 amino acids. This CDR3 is CASSLEGTDTQYF. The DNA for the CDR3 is TGCGCCAGCAGCTTGGAAGGCACAGATACGCAGTATTTT.

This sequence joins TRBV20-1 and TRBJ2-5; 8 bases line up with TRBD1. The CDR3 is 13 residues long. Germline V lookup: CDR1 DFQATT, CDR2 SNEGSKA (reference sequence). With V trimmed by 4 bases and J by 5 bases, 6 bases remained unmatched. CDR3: CSAIQGARETQYF. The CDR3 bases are TGCAGTGCTATCCAGGGGGCTCGGGAGACCCAGTACTTC.